This T cell receptor (beta chain) was sequenced during a study of blood T cell repertoires in COVID-19. As for the study in general: T cells, B-cell-depleted T cells, or PBMCs provided the cDNA or gDNA that served as material.

Data came from immunoSEQ multiplex PCR; TCRdb stores just in-frame clones and leaves some out. The sample has about 340,000 clones; about nine tenths are singletons. V dropped 6 bases and J dropped 4; count of bases not matched to a gene: 5. Germline assignment: CDR1 MDHEN and CDR2 SYDVKM. The CDR3 is 14 amino acids. Sequencing used peripheral blood. The chain recombines TRBV28 with TRBJ2-1; 8 bases match TRBD1. The receptor's source is a woman between 65 and 79 years old with COVID-19, enrolled during active disease. The CDR3, as DNA: TGTGCCAGCAGGAAGACAGGGGCTTACAATGAGCAGTTCTTC. It yields the protein CASRKTGAYNEQFF. Together with reference TRBV28 and TRBJ2-1, the CDR3 gives the full variable domain: DVKVTQSSRYLVKRTGEKVFLECVQDMDHENMFWYRQDPGLGLRLIYFSYDVKMKEKGDIPEGYSVSREKKERFSLILESASTNQTSMYLCASRKTGAYNEQFFGPGTRLTVL.